The T cell receptor beta chain under discussion was sequenced for a study of OX40 agonist ivuxolimab in advanced cancers. Study-level information: Participants averaged around 60 years of age (range about 23 to 90) and were around 85% male.

CDR3 size: 14 residues. CDR1 is MGHRA, CDR2 YSYEKL, per germline. Trimming took 3 bases from V and 5 from J; bases not matched to a gene: 5. Produced via immunoSEQ multiplex PCR; TCRdb's table is partial and in-frame only. This table holds 50,000 to 65,000 clones, almost 95% found once. Sampled blood was obtained at baseline, cycle 4 day 1, and cycle 7 day 1. The chain carries TRBV4-1 and TRBJ2-5, with TRBD2 matching over 8 bases. The sequence was collected from an adult with an advanced solid tumor such as melanoma, head and neck, liver or kidney cancer. Source: CD4+ or CD8+ T cells sorted from blood, taken in a trial of the OX40 agonist ivuxolimab. CDR3 DNA sequence: TGCGCCAGCAGCCAGCGGGGGGTATGGGAGACCCAGTACTTC. It codes for CASSQRGVWETQYF.